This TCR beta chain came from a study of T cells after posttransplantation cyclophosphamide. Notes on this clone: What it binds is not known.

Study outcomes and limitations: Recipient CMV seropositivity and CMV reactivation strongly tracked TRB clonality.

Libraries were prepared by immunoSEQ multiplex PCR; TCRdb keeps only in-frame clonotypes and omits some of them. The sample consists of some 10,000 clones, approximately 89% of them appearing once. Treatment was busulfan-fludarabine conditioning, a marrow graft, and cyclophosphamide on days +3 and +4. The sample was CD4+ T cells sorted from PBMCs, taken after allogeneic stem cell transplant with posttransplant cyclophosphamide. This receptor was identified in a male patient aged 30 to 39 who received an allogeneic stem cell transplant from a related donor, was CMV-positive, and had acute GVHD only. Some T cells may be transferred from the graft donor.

For the CDR3, the DNA is TGCGCCAGCAGCCCCTACGCAGGGGGGAATGAGCAGTTCTTC. Amino acids: CASSPYAGGNEQFF. This chain connects TRBV5-1 to TRBJ2-1, with a possible D match to TRBD1 (7 bases). This CDR3 is built from 14 residues. Trimming removed 4 bases from V and 7 bases from J, with 15 bases in between. Per the germline V gene, CDR1 is SGHRS and CDR2 is YFSETQ.